This TCR beta chain was documented in a study of T cells in Graves' hyperthyroidism and ophthalmopathy (dated by TCRdb to the late 2010s). The study in broad terms: Peripheral blood samples were taken at initial diagnosis, before any treatment was given. Once sampling was done, hyperthyroidism patients were given methimazole at a starting dose of 30 mg daily, whereas ophthalmopathy patients were given high-dose intravenous methylprednisolone. To identify TCR V-J signatures that set the groups apart, the researchers used a discovery cohort of 100 or so patients, made up of 40 to 45 with Graves' ophthalmopathy and some 55 with stable Graves' hyperthyroidism. The paper describes TCR Vbeta CDR3 sequencing of 135 peripheral blood samples, made up of 43 ophthalmopathy patients, some 76 hyperthyroidism patients and 17 progressor patients. The 100 discovery patients were divided at random into training and test sets in a 7:3 ratio. The study also compared thyroid tissue and blood T-cell repertoires from five or six Graves' hyperthyroidism patients. Prospective prediction of ophthalmopathy was tested in an independent validation cohort of fewer than 20 hyperthyroidism patients and 15 to 17 patients who later progressed to ophthalmopathy.

Overall study outcomes, separate from this receptor: In validation, the model predicted progression to ophthalmopathy with approximately 70% sensitivity and around 72% specificity, a median of 6.5 months before onset. Blood samples also contained most of the expanded thyroid clonotypes (frequency above 0.001), which suggests that blood repertoires may reflect thyroid immune responses. No statistical method was used to set the sample size in advance, and investigators knew the group allocation. In cross-validation, a model built on a 13 V-J signature told ophthalmopathy apart from stable hyperthyroidism with 85% to 90% sensitivity and about 81% specificity, and in testing the same model reached 80%/75%.

In its sample, this clonotype was seen many times. This receptor's antigen is unknown. It has no much larger one-base neighbor in the sample; base qualities were not kept. Ophthalmopathy patients had moderately to severely active disease, Clinical Activity Score of at least 3, NOSPECS grade of at least 4, and duration under 3 months. Exclusion was applied to patients with uncontrolled infections, other autoimmune diseases, pregnancy or lactation. Diagnoses were based on clinical symptoms, serum thyroxine and TRAb, thyroid ultrasound and orbital computed tomography. Ficoll-Paque density gradient centrifugation was used to isolate PBMCs from 9.5 to 10 ml of fresh peripheral blood. Trizol reagent was used to extract total RNA, and RNA quality was then checked on an Agilent 2100 Bioanalyzer. The TCR beta CDR3 regions were amplified from RNA transcripts. The first round of RT-PCR for the TCR CDR3 was performed with the HTBI primer set and the Qiagen OneStep RT-PCR kit. The libraries were constructed in a second round of multiplex PCR and then size-selected and purified. Paired-end sequencing of the libraries was performed with 100 bp reads on an Illumina HiSeq2000. The study's own analysis went as follows. SOAPnuke was used to process the raw data, removing reads that contained adapters or uncalled bases, had a mean Phred below 15, or lacked an exact match to the constant primer or identifier. COPE v1.2.5 was used to merge high-quality paired reads, and clonotypes were defined as unique nucleotide sequences. MiTCR v1.1 was used to align the clonotypes against IMGT TRBV, TRBD and TRBJ reference segments. Analysis was restricted to V-J combinations with a frequency above 0.0001, which covered over 98% of repertoires. The TCS score was defined as F50 (clonal expansion) divided by E x V (chaos), with BLOSUM62-based TCRdist calculated between CDR3 peptides within each V-J. Welch's t-statistics and random forest reduced roughly 530 V-J features to some 14, which were used in a naive Bayes classifier (R e1071). TCRdb reprocessing: public reads trimmed at Q25 with fastp, clones called with MiXCR, in-frame beta chains kept. Each entry is one CDR3 protein sequence, shown with its most common DNA and genes. Clone size and V and J calls follow TCRdb, not the original study. This sample lists about 520,000 distinct CDR3 sequences; roughly a quarter were detected once. The top ten clonotypes cover around 10% of the sample.

The sequence was collected from a woman in her 30s with Graves' ophthalmopathy. The sequenced sample was blood.

The nucleotide sequence reads TGTGCCAGCGCTCGGAACTATGGCTACACCTTC. The resulting protein is CASARNYGYTF. Rearrangement joined TRBV2 to TRBJ1-2; no D gene call is confident. CDR1 SNHLY and CDR2 FYNNEI were looked up in the germline V gene. V is clipped by 8 bases and J by 2 bases, and the sequence between their germline boundaries is 6 bases long. Counted from cysteine to phenylalanine, this CDR3 has 11 amino acids. CDR3 DNA only is kept here, 33 bases in frame from base 1. Full variable domain (CDR3 extended with the reference TRBV2 and TRBJ1-2 proteins): EPEVTQTPSHQVTQMGQEVILRCVPISNHLYFYWYRQILGQKVEFLVSFYNNEISEKSEIFDDQFSVERPDGSNFTLKIRSTKLEDSAMYFCASARNYGYTFGSGTRLTVV.